Listed below are T cell receptor beta chains from one sample, sequenced in a study of OX40 agonist ivuxolimab in advanced cancers. TCRdb's table, derived via immunoSEQ multiplex PCR, lists solely in-frame clones and lacks some. The table records roughly 100,000 clones, about 90% of them present only once. Sequences were derived from CD4+ or CD8+ T cells sorted from blood, sampled in a trial of the OX40 agonist ivuxolimab. These receptors came from an adult with an advanced solid tumor such as melanoma, head and neck, liver or kidney cancer. The CDR3 runs from the conserved cysteine through the conserved F or W. The order of the fields is D gene, clone size, J gene, V gene, CDR3 DNA, CDR3 protein. D genes are given only for firm matches. Part of the rows lack a size; the others show once, few, many or a class for expanded clones.

NA,few,TRBJ2-7,TRBV15,TGTGCCACCAGCCCAGAACGGGGTCTTACCTACGAGCAGTACTTC,CATSPERGLTYEQYF
NA,NA,TRBJ2-7,TRBV21-1,TGTGCCAGCAGCAAAGAAAGGCGGGGGAAGTACGAGCAGTACTTC,CASSKERRGKYEQYF
NA,once,TRBJ2-3,TRBV4-1,TGCGCCAGCAGCCAAGTACACGATACGCAGTATTTT,CASSQVHDTQYF
TRBD1,NA,TRBJ1-2,TRBV19,TGTGCCAGTAGTAGGGACAGCGGGCCCGGGGGATATGGCTACACCTTC,CASSRDSGPGGYGYTF
NA,NA,TRBJ1-6,TRBV7-8,TGTGCCAGCAGCAGCAACACAAGAAATTCACCCCTCCACTTT,CASSSNTRNSPLHF
TRBD2,NA,TRBJ2-5,TRBV6-5,TGTGCCAGCAGACTTTTAGCGGGGGGGCTGGAGACCCAGTACTTC,CASRLLAGGLETQYF
TRBD1,NA,TRBJ2-1,TRBV6-4,TGTGCCAGCAGTGACTCAAAGGGGGCTCATGAGCAGTTCTTC,CASSDSKGAHEQFF
NA,NA,TRBJ1-1,TRBV15,TGTGCCACCAGCAGAGGCCGGGCCGGCATGAACACTGAAGCTTTCTTT,CATSRGRAGMNTEAFF
NA,few,TRBJ2-5,TRBV2,TGTGCCAGCAGTTTACAAGAGACCCAGTACTTC,CASSLQETQYF
TRBD1,NA,TRBJ2-6,TRBV2,TGTGCCAGCAGTGAAAGCGCTTGGGACAGGGGGGACTCTGGGGCCAACGTCCTGACTTTC,CASSESAWDRGDSGANVLTF
NA,NA,TRBJ1-2,TRBV5-4,TGTGCCAGCAGCCCAAGGGGACAAGGCTATGGCTACACCTTC,CASSPRGQGYGYTF
TRBD2,once,TRBJ2-7,TRBV27,TGTGCCAGCAGACTCGGACTAGCGGGGGGGTACGCCTACGAGCAGTACTTC,CASRLGLAGGYAYEQYF
NA,NA,TRBJ2-3,TRBV4-1,TGCGCCAGCAGCCACCGGGTAGATACGCAGTATTTT,CASSHRVDTQYF
NA,NA,TRBJ2-2,TRBV7-9,TGTGCCAGCAGCTTAGCGGGACGACCGGGGACCGGGGAGCTGTTTTTT,CASSLAGRPGTGELFF
NA,NA,TRBJ2-1,TRBV5-1,TGCGCCAGCAGCTCACCCGCGGATGAGCAGTTCTTC,CASSSPADEQFF
NA,NA,TRBJ1-4,TRBV4-1,TGCGCCAGCAGCCATCTCGCGCAGCTTAATGAAAAACTGTTTTTT,CASSHLAQLNEKLFF
NA,NA,TRBJ2-1,TRBV4-2,TGTGCCAGCAGTTTCCGGGGCTCCTACAATGAGCAGTTCTTC,CASSFRGSYNEQFF
NA,NA,TRBJ2-3,TRBV7-2,TGTGCCAGCAGCCCCAGTATTAGCACAGATACGCAGTATTTT,CASSPSISTDTQYF
NA,NA,TRBJ2-7,TRBV6-6,TGTGCCAGTACCTACTTCGCGGGGCCCTCCTACGAGCAGTACTTC,CASTYFAGPSYEQYF
NA,NA,TRBJ2-3,TRBV2,TGTGCCAGCAGTGAATTGTGGGGAGATAGCACAGATACGCAGTATTTT,CASSELWGDSTDTQYF
TRBD1,NA,TRBJ1-4,TRBV5-1,TGCGCCAGCAGCAGACAGGGGCTGCTTGATGAAAAACTGTTTTTT,CASSRQGLLDEKLFF
TRBD1,NA,TRBJ2-5,TRBV9,TGTGCCAGCAGCGAAACCCCGGGACAGGGCTGGGAGACCCAGTACTTC,CASSETPGQGWETQYF
TRBD1,few,TRBJ2-5,TRBV30,TGTGCCTGGAGTCACGGGACAGGGAGCCAAGAGACCCAGTACTTC,CAWSHGTGSQETQYF
NA,NA,TRBJ1-2,TRBV5-1,TGCGCCAGCAGCTTGGAGGGCGCAGGCTATGGCTACACCTTC,CASSLEGAGYGYTF
TRBD1,NA,TRBJ1-5,TRBV7-2,TGTGCCAGCAGCCCGGGGACAGGGATATCTCAGCCCCAGCATTTT,CASSPGTGISQPQHF
TRBD2,NA,TRBJ2-3,TRBV29-1,TGCAGCAACGAAAGGGTAGGAGCGGGAACGCAGTATTTT,CSNERVGAGTQYF
NA,NA,TRBJ2-7,TRBV11-3,TGTGCCAGCACCTGTAGGCGGCAGCAGTACTACGAGCAGTACTTC,CASTCRRQQYYEQYF
TRBD1,NA,TRBJ1-4,TRBV6-1,TGTGCCAGCAGTGACAGAAACAGGGGTTTTATCGAAAAACTGTTTTTT,CASSDRNRGFIEKLFF